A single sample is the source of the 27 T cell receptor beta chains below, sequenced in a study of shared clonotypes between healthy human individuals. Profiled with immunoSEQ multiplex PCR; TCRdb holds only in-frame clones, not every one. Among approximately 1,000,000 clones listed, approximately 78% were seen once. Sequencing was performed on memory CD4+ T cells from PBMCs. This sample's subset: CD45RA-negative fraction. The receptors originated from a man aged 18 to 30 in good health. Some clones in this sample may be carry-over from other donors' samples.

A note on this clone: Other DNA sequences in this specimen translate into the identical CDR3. This CDR3 is CAIKGQPNTEAFF. For the CDR3, the DNA is TGTGCCATCAAGGGACAGCCGAACACTGAAGCTTTCTTT. The chain is built from TRBV10-3 and TRBJ1-1, with TRBD1 identical over 7 bases. The CDR3 is made up of 13 amino acids. From germline, CDR1 is ENHRY and CDR2 SYGVKD. V was clipped by 7 bases and J by 1 base; unmatched bases: 3.

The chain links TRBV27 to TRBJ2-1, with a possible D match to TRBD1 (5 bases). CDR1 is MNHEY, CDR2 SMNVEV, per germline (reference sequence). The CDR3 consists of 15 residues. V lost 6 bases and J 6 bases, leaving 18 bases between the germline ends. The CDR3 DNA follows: TGTGCCAGCAGGGGGCTCCGGGTCCCGGGCAATGAGCAGTTCTTC. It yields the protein CASRGLRVPGNEQFF.

The DNA for the CDR3 is TGTGCCAGCAGCTTAGGGGGGGCCGGGCGGAACACCATATATTTT. Encoded protein: CASSLGGAGRNTIYF. The rearrangement links TRBV13 to TRBJ1-3; weak D call: TRBD1 (6 bases). Trimming took 0 bases from V and 7 from J, leaving 13 bases between them. Germline loops: CDR1 PRHDT, CDR2 FYEKMQ (reference sequence). There are 15 residues in the CDR3.

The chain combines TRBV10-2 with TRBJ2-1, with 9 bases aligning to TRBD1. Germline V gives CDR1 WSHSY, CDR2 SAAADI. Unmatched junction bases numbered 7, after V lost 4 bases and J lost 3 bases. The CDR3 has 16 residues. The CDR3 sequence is CASSARTGDNYNEQFF. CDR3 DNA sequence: TGCGCCAGCAGTGCCCGGACAGGGGATAACTACAATGAGCAGTTCTTC.

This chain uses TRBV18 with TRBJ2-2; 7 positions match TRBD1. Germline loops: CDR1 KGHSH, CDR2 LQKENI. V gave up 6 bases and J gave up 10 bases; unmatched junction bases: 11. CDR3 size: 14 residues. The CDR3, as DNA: TGTGCCAGCTCCGTCCGACAGGGTCGAGAGGAGCTGTTTTTT. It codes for CASSVRQGREELFF.

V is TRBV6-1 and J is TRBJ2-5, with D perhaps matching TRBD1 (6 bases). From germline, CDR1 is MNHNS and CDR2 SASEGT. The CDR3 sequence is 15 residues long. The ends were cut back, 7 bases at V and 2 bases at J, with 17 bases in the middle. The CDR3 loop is CASNLGAGVQETQYF. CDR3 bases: TGTGCCAGCAACCTGGGGGCAGGGGTACAAGAGACCCAGTACTTC.

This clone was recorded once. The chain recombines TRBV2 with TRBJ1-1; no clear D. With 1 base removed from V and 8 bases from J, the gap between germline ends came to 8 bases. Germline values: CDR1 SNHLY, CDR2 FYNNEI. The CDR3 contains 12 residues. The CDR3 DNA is TGTGCCAGCAGTGAAGAGACCGAGGAAGCTTTCTTT. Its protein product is CASSEETEEAFF.

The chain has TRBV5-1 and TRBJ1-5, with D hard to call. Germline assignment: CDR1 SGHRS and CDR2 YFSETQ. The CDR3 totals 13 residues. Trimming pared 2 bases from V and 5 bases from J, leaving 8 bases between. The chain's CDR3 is CASSFVSDQPQHF. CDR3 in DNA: TGCGCCAGCAGCTTTGTTTCGGATCAGCCCCAGCATTTT.

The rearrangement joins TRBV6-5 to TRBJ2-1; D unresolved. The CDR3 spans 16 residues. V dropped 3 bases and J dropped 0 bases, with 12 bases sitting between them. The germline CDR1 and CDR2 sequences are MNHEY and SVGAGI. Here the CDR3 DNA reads TGTGCCAGCAGTTATAAGGGCCCCAGCTCCTACAATGAGCAGTTCTTC. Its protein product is CASSYKGPSSYNEQFF.

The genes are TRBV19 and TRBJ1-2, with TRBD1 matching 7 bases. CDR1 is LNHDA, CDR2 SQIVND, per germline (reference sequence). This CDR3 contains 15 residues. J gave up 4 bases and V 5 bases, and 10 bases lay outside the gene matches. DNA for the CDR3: TGTGCCAGTAGTTGGGTGCAGGGGGTGTCCTATGGCTACACCTTC. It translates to CASSWVQGVSYGYTF. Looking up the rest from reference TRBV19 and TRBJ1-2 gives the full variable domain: DGGITQSPKYLFRKEGQNVTLSCEQNLNHDAMYWYRQDPGQGLRLIYYSQIVNDFQKGDIAEGYSVSREKKESFPLTVTSAQKNPTAFYLCASSWVQGVSYGYTFGSGTRLTVV.

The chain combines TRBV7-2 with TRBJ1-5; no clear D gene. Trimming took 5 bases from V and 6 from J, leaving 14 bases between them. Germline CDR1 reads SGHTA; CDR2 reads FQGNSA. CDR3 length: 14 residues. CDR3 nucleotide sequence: TGTGCCAGCAGCCCCCGGGCCCGCGGTCAGCCCCAGCATTTT. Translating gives CASSPRARGQPQHF.

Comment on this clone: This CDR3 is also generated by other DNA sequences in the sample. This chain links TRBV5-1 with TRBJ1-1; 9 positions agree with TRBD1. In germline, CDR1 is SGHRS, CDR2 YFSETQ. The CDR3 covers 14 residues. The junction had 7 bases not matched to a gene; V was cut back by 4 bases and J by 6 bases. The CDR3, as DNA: TGCGCCAGCAGCGCCGGGACAGGGTATCCTGAAGCTTTCTTT. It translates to CASSAGTGYPEAFF. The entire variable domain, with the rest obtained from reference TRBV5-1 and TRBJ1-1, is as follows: KAGVTQTPRYLIKTRGQQVTLSCSPISGHRSVSWYQQTPGQGLQFLFEYFSETQRNKGNFPGRFSGRQFSNSRSEMNVSTLELGDSALYLCASSAGTGYPEAFFGQGTRLTVV.

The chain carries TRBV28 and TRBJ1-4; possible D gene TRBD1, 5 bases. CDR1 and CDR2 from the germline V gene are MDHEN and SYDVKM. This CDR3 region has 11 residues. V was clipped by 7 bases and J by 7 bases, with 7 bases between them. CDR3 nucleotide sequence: TGTGCCAGCACGAGGGGTGAAAAACTGTTTTTT. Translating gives CASTRGEKLFF.

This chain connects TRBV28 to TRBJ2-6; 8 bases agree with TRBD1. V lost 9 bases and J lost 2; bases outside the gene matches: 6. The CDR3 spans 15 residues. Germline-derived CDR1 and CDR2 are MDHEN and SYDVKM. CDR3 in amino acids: CASIQGGAGANVLTF. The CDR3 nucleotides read TGTGCCAGTATACAGGGGGGAGCTGGGGCCAACGTCCTGACTTTC. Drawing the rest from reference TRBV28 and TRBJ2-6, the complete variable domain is DVKVTQSSRYLVKRTGEKVFLECVQDMDHENMFWYRQDPGLGLRLIYFSYDVKMKEKGDIPEGYSVSREKKERFSLILESASTNQTSMYLCASIQGGAGANVLTFGAGSRLTVL.

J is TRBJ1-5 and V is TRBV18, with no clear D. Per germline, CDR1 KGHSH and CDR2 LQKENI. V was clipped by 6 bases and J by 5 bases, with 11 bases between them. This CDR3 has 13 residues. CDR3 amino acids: CASSASKDQPQHF. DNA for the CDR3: TGTGCCAGCTCCGCCTCGAAAGATCAGCCCCAGCATTTT.

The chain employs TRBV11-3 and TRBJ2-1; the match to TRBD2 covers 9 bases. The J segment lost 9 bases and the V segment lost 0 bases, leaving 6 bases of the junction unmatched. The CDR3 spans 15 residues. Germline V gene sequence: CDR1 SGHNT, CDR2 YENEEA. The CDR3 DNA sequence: TGTGCCAGCAGCTTAGAGGGCGGGAGGGCCGCTGAGCAGTTCTTC. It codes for CASSLEGGRAAEQFF.

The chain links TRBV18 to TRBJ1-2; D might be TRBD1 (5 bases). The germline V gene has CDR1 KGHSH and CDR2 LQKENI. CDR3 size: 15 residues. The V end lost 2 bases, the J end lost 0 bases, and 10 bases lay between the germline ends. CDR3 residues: CASSPVREPNYGYTF. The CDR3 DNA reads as TGTGCCAGCTCACCAGTCAGGGAACCTAACTATGGCTACACCTTC.

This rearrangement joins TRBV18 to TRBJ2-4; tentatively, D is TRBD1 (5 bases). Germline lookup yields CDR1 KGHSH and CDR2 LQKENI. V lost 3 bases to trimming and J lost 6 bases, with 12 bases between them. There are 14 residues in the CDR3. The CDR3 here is CASSPARQSNIQYF. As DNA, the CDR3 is TGTGCCAGCTCACCTGCGAGACAGTCAAACATTCAGTACTTC.

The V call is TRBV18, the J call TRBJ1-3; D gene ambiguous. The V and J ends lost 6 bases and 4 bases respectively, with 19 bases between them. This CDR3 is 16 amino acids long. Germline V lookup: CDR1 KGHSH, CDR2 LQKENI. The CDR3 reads CASSTTARTVGNTIYF. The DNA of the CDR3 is TGTGCCAGCTCCACAACGGCTAGGACTGTCGGAAACACCATATATTTT.

The DNA for the CDR3 is TGTGCCAGCAGCCCGATGGACTGGACGATTTACAATGAGCAGTTCTTC. Its protein is CASSPMDWTIYNEQFF. This chain joins TRBV7-9 and TRBJ2-1; D is possibly TRBD2 (5 bases). Trimming removed 5 bases at V and 4 bases at J, with 18 bases between. Germline lookup yields CDR1 SEHNR and CDR2 FQNEAQ (reference sequence). This CDR3 comprises 16 residues.

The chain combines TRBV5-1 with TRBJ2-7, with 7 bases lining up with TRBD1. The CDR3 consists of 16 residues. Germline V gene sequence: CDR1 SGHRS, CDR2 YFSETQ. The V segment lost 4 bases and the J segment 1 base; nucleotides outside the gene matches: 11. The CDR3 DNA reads TGCGCCAGCAGCGAGGGGACAGCCCTATATTCCTACGAGCAGTACTTC. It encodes CASSEGTALYSYEQYF.

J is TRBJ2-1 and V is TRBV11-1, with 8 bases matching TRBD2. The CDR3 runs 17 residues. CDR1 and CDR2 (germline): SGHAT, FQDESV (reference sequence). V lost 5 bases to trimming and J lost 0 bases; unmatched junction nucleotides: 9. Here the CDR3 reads CASSTTSGRSSYNEQFF. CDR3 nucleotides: TGTGCCAGCAGCACTACTAGCGGACGGAGCTCCTACAATGAGCAGTTCTTC. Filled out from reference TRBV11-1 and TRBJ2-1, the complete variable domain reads EAEVAQSPRYKITEKSQAVAFWCDPISGHATLYWYRQILGQGPELLVQFQDESVVDDSQLPKDRFSAERLKGVDSTLKIQPAELGDSAMYLCASSTTSGRSSYNEQFFGPGTRLTVL.

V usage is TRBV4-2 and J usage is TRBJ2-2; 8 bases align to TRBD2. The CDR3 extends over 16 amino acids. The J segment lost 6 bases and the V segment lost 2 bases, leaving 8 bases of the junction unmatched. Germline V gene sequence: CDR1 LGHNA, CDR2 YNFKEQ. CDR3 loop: CASSQPHGRGAGELFF. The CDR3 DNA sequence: TGTGCCAGCAGCCAACCCCACGGGAGGGGGGCCGGGGAGCTGTTTTTT.

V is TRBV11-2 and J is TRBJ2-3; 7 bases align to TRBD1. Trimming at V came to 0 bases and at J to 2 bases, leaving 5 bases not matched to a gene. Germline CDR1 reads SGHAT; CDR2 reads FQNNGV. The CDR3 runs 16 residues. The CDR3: CASSLDSGQDTDTQYF. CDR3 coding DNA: TGTGCCAGCAGCTTAGACTCCGGACAGGACACAGATACGCAGTATTTT.

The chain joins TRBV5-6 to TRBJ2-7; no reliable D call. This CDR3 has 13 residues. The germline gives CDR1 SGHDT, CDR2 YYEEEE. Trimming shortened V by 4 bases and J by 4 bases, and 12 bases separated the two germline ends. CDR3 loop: CASSRTGFYEQYF. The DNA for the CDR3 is TGTGCCAGCAGCCGGACCGGTTTTTACGAGCAGTACTTC. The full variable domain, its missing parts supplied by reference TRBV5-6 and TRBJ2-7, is DAGVTQSPTHLIKTRGQQVTLRCSPKSGHDTVSWYQQALGQGPQFIFQYYEEEERQRGNFPDRFSGHQFPNYSSELNVNALLLGDSALYLCASSRTGFYEQYFGPGTRLTVT.

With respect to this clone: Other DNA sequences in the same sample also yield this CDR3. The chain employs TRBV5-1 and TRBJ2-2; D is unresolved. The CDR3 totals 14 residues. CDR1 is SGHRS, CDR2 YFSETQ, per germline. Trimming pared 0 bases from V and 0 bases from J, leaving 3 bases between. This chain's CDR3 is CASSLGPNTGELFF. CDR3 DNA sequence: TGCGCCAGCAGCTTGGGTCCGAACACCGGGGAGCTGTTTTTT.

DNA for the CDR3: TGTGCCTGGAGTGTACTAGCGGGCCTCCAAGAGACCCAGTACTTC. Encoded protein: CAWSVLAGLQETQYF. The chain uses TRBV30 and TRBJ2-5, with 9 bases fitting TRBD2. CDR1 and CDR2 from the germline V gene are GTSNPN and SVGIG (reference sequence). The CDR3 consists of 15 residues. The V and J ends lost 0 bases and 1 base, in that order; junction bases with no gene match: 3.